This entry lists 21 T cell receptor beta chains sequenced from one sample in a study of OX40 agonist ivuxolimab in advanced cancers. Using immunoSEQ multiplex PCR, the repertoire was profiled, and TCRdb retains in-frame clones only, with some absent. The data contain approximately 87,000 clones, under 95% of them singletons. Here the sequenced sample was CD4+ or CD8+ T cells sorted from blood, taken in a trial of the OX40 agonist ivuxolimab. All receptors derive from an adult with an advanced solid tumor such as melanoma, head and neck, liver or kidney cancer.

For the CDR3, the DNA is TGTGCCAGCAGTTTAGGGGGCGCGGTGAGTGGCTACACCTTC. As protein: CASSLGGAVSGYTF. The rearrangement joins TRBV27 to TRBJ1-2; D perhaps matches TRBD1 (6 bases). Germline V gene data show CDR1 as MNHEY and CDR2 as SMNVEV (reference sequence). The germline V and J ends were trimmed by 2 bases and 7 bases, with 14 bases remaining between them. The CDR3 runs to 14 residues.

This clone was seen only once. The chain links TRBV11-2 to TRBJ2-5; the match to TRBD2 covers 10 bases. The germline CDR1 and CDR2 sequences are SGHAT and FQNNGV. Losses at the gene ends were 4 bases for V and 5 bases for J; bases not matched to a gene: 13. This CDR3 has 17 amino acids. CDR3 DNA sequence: TGTGCCAGCAGCTACCGGGCTAGCGGGGGTCCGTGGGAGACCCAGTACTTC. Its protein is CASSYRASGGPWETQYF.

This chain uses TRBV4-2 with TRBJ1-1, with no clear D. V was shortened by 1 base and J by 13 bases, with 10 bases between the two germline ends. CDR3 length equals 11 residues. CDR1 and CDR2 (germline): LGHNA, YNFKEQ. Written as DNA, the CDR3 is TGTGCCAGCAGCCAAGGGGCAGAGGATTTCTTT. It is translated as CASSQGAEDFF.

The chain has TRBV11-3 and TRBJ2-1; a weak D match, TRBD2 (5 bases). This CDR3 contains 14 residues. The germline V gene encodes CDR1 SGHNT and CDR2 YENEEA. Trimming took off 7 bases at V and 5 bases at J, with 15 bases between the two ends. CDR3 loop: CASKLRADDNEQFF. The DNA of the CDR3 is TGTGCCAGCAAACTGAGAGCGGACGACAATGAGCAGTTCTTC.

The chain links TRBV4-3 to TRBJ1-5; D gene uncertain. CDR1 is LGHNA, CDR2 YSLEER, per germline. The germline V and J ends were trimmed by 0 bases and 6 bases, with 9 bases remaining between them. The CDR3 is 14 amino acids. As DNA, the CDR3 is TGCGCCAGCAGCCAAGATCTCGGGAGTCAGCCCCAGCATTTT. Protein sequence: CASSQDLGSQPQHF.

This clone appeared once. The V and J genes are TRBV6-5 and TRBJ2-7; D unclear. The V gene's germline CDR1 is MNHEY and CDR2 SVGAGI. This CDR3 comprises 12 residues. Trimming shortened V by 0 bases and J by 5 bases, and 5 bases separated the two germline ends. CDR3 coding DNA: TGTGCCAGCAGTTACTCTTGGGACGAGCAGTACTTC. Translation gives CASSYSWDEQYF.

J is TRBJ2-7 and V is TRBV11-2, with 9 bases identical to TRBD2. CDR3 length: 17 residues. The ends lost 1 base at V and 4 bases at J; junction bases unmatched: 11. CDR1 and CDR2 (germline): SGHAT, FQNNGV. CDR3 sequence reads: CASSLAHRGAGGYEQYF. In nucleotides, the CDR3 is TGTGCCAGCAGCTTAGCCCACCGGGGGGCGGGAGGGTACGAGCAGTACTTC.

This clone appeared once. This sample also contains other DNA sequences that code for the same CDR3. The CDR3 loop reads CASSLGRGSGNTIYF. CDR3 DNA: TGTGCCAGCAGCTTGGGAAGGGGCTCTGGAAACACCATATATTTT. The V call is TRBV5-8, the J call TRBJ1-3; possible D gene TRBD1, 5 bases. The CDR3 totals 15 residues. Germline loops: CDR1 SGHTS, CDR2 YDEGEE. V was pared by 0 bases and J by 0 bases, with 7 bases between.

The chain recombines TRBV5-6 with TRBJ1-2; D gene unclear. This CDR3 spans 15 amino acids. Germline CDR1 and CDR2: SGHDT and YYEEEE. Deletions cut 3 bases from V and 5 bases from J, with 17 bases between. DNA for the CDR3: TGTGCCAGCAGCTCTTTGGTCGGCCTGGGGTATGGCTACACCTTC. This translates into CASSSLVGLGYGYTF.

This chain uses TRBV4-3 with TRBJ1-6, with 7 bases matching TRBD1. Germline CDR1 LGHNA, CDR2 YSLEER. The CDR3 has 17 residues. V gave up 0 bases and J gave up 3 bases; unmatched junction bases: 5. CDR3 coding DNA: TGCGCCAGCAGCCAAGATGAAACAGGGGTCTATAATTCACCCCTCCACTTT. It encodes CASSQDETGVYNSPLHF.

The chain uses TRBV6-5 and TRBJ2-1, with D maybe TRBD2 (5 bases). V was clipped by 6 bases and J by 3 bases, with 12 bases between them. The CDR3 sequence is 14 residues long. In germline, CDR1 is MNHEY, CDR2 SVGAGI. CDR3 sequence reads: CASRQTGIYNEQFF. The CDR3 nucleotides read TGTGCCAGCAGGCAAACCGGGATCTACAATGAGCAGTTCTTC.

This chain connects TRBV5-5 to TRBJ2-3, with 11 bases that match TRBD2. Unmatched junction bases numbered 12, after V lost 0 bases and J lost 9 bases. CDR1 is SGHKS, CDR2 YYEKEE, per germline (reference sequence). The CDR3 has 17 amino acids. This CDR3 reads CASSLAQKVGTSGTQYF. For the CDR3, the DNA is TGTGCCAGCAGCTTGGCCCAGAAAGTCGGGACTAGCGGAACGCAGTATTTT.

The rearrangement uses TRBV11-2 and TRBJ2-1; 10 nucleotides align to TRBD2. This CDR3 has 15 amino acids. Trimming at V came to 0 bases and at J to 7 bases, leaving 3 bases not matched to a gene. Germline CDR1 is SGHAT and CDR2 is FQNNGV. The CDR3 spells CASSLEGLALNEQFF. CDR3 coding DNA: TGTGCCAGCAGCTTAGAGGGACTAGCGCTTAATGAGCAGTTCTTC.

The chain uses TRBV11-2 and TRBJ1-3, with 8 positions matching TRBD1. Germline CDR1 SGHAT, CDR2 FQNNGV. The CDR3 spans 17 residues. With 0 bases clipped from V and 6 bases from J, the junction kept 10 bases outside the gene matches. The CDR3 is CASSLDHPGTGENTIYF. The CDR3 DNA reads TGTGCCAGCAGCTTAGACCACCCCGGGACAGGAGAAAACACCATATATTTT.

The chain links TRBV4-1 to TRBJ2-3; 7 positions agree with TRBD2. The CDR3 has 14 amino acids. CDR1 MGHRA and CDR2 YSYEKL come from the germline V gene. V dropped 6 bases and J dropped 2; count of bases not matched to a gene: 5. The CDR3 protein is CASRERGITDTQYF. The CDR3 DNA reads TGCGCCAGCAGGGAGCGGGGAATCACAGATACGCAGTATTTT.

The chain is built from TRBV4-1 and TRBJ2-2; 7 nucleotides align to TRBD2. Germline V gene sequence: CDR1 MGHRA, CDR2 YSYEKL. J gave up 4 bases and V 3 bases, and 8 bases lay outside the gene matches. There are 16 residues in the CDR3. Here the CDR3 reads CASSQRGGSGTGELFF. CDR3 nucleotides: TGCGCCAGCAGCCAGAGAGGCGGGAGCGGCACCGGGGAGCTGTTTTTT.

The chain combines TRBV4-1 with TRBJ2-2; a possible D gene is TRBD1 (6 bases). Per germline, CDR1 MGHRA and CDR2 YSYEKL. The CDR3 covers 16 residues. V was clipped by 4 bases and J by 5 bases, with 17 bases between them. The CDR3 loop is CASSPNEGELTGELFF. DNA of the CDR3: TGCGCCAGCAGCCCCAACGAGGGGGAGCTGACCGGGGAGCTGTTTTTT.

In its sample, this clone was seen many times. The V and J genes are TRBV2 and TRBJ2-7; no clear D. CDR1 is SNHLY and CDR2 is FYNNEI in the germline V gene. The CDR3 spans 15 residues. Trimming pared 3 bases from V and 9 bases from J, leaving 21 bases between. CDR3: CASSDEVRPMKGQYF. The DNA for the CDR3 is TGTGCCAGCAGTGATGAAGTTCGGCCAATGAAAGGGCAGTACTTC.

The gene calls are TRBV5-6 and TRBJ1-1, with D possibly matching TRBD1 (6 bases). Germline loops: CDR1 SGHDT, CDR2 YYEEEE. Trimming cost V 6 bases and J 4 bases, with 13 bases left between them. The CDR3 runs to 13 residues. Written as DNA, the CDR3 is TGTGCCAGCACCCAACAGGGCGTCACTGAAGCTTTCTTT. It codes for CASTQQGVTEAFF.

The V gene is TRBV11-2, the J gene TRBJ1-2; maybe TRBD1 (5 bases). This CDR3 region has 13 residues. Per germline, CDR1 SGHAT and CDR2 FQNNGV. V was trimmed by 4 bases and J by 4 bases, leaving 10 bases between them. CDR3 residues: CASSSRGAYGYTF. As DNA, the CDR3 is TGTGCCAGCAGCTCTAGGGGTGCCTATGGCTACACCTTC.

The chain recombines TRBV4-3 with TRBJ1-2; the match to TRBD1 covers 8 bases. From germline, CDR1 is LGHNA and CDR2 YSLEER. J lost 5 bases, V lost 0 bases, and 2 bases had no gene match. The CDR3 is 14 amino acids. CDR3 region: CASSQDNRGYGYTF. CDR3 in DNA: TGCGCCAGCAGCCAAGATAACAGGGGGTATGGCTACACCTTC.